This TCR beta chain was sequenced for a study of blood T cell repertoires in COVID-19. About the research overall: Samples came from the United States, Italy and Spain, spanning acute and convalescent COVID-19. The cDNA or gDNA used as material had been derived from T cells, B-cell-depleted T cells, or PBMCs.

Original handling: It was from reference gene primer amplification that nucleated cell counts were estimated. Clones were read by immunoSEQ multiplex PCR, and TCRdb kept only the in-frame ones, dropping some. V and J calls and clone size are as listed in that table; D and trimming were resolved from the DNA. The table lists approximately 150,000 clones, 87% of them singletons. The V end was cut by 4 bases, the J end by 4 bases, with 22 bases between. CDR3 length: 17 amino acids. Germline CDR1 and CDR2: LGHDT and YNNKEL (reference sequence). This clone has more than one count but fewer than ten. The chain links TRBV3-1 (or the pseudogene TRBV3-2) to TRBJ1-1; TRBD1 is a possible D gene (6 bases). The sequencing sample was made of peripheral blood. This clonotype was obtained from a human donor in a cohort sampled during active COVID-19. CDR3 protein: CASSPDQDYREGTEAFF. The CDR3 coding sequence is TGTGCCAGCAGCCCGGACCAGGACTACAGGGAGGGCACTGAAGCTTTCTTT.